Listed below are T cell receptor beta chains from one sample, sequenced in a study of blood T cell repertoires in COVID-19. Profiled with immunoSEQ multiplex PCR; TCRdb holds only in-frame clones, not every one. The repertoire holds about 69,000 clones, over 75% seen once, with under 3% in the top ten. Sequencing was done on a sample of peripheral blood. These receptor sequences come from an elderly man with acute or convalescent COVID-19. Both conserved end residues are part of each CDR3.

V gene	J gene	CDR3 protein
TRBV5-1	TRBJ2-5	CASSFGTVQETQYF
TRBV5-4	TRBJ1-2	CASSSGGERSNYGYTF
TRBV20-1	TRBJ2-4	CSALVSPIQYF
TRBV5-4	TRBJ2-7	CASSPGFPYEQYF
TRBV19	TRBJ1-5	CASTGTGVQPQHF
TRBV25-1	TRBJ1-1	CASSGDRGRDTEAFF
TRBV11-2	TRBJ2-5	CASSWGLAGEETQYF
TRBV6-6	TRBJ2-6	CASTPGGAGANVLTF
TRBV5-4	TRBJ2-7	CASSPGLGVYEQYF
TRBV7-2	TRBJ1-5	CASSLAAGVGQPQHF
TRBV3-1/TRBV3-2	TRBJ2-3	CASSYRGQGDTQYF
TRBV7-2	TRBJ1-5	CASSLEGGGYQPQHF
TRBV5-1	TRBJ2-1	CASSSVQGRFNNEQFF
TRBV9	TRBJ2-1	CASSASGGRSYNEQFF
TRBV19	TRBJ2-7	CASRPGRGTYEQYF
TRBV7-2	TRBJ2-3	CASSFFPPDTQYF
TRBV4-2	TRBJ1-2	CASSHGTGNYGYTF
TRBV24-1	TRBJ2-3	CATSDVDRRRADTQYF
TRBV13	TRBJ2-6	CASSPPWPKRGSGANVLTF
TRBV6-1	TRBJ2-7	CASSEAHRVEQYF
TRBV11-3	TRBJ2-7	CASSLWEYEQYF
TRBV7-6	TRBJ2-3	CASSSGQGRADTQYF
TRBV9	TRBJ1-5	CASSVGDRVSNQPQHF
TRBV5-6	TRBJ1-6	CASSSNIHSPLHF
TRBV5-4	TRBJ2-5	CASSYLFDRESWETQYF
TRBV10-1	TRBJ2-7	CASSRTYGRDEQYF
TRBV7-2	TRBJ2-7	CASSLFFGSGEQYF
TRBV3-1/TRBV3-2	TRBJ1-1	CASSLRDRVSEAFF
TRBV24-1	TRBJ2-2	CATSDFTGGSITGELFF
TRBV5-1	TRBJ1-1	CASSIDRNTEAFF
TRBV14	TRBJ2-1	CASSQGDGTSGIYNEQFF
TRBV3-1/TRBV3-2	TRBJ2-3	CASSQDQRAGTRGSDTQYF
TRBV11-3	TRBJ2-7	CASSPRGVAYEQYF
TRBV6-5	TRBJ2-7	CASSRGSNDEQYF
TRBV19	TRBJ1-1	CASSMGRTGGVMVAFF
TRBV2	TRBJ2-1	CASSEVAFNEQFF
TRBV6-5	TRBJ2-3	CASSYSDGGTDTQYF
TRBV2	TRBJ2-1	CASRGLAVYNEQFF
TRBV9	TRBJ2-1	CASSVAGYNEQFF
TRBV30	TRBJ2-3	CAWSVQDTQYF
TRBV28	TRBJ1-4	CASSLGGARRVFF
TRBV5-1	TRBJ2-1	CASGRYNEQFF
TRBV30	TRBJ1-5	CAWSYTGGYQPQHF
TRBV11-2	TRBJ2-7	CASSRTPGLAGDYEQYF
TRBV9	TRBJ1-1	CASSSSVTEAFF